The 27 T cell receptor beta chains given below trace back to one sample, sequenced in a study of regulatory T cells in long-lasting Graves disease. Library construction for TCR beta used iRepertoire HTBI primers and Arm-PCR of CDR3 regions. MiXCR, applied by TCRdb to the multiplex PCR reads, yields one record per CDR3 protein. Of fewer than 450,000 distinct CDR3 sequences in the sample, less than 25% were seen once. Time point denoted: persistent/refractory GD, antithyroid drugs over 5 years with positive TRAb. The TCR library used RNA extracted from PBMCs. Sequencing used peripheral blood mononuclear cells (PBMCs), obtained when the disease was refractory, from a patient treated with antithyroid drugs. The receptors derive from a female donor with Graves disease.

This clonotype has a count of ten or more. The chain has TRBV7-2 and TRBJ2-7; D possibly matches TRBD1 or TRBD2 (5 bases each). This CDR3 spans 13 amino acids. The germline gives CDR1 SGHTA, CDR2 FQGNSA. Trimming removed 8 bases at V and 6 bases at J, with 17 bases between. In DNA form, the CDR3 reads TGTGCCAGCTGCACCGGGACGGCGGGCGAGCAGTACTTC. Its protein product is CASCTGTAGEQYF.

J is TRBJ2-7 and V is TRBV20-1, with 9 bases that match TRBD1. Trimming cost V 6 bases and J 4 bases; bases outside gene matches: 19. This CDR3 spans 17 amino acids. Per germline, CDR1 DFQATT and CDR2 SNEGSKA (reference sequence). The CDR3 loop reads CSAETLSTGGHKYEQYF. CDR3 in DNA: TGCAGTGCCGAAACCCTCTCCACAGGGGGCCATAAATACGAGCAGTACTTC.

V gene TRBV29-1 combines with J gene TRBJ2-5; D unresolved. The CDR3 runs 12 residues. Germline V gene data show CDR1 as SQVTM and CDR2 as ANQGSEA. With 7 bases removed from V and 2 bases from J, the gap between germline ends came to 11 bases. The CDR3 is CSGTPGQETQYF. CDR3 in DNA: TGCAGCGGTACTCCTGGGCAAGAGACCCAGTACTTC.

This chain connects TRBV29-1 to TRBJ1-1; no reliable D call. Germline V CDR1 and CDR2: SQVTM, ANQGSEA. The CDR3 runs to 14 residues. Trimming removed 5 bases at V and 2 bases at J, with 15 bases between. This chain's CDR3 is CSVTPPGKNTEAFF. The CDR3 bases are TGCAGCGTTACCCCTCCCGGGAAAAACACTGAAGCTTTCTTT.

This clonotype was detected ten times or more. The chain has TRBV2 and TRBJ2-2; 9 positions agree with TRBD2. The CDR3 is made up of 20 amino acids. Germline V gene lookup returns CDR1 SNHLY and CDR2 FYNNEI. Trimming at V came to 7 bases and at J to 4 bases, leaving 22 bases not matched to a gene. CDR3 in DNA: TGTGCCAGCAATTGGGGACCAAAGGTAGCGGGAGTGGCCGGCACCGGGGAGCTGTTTTTT. It encodes CASNWGPKVAGVAGTGELFF. Variable domain in full (rest from reference TRBV2 and TRBJ2-2): EPEVTQTPSHQVTQMGQEVILRCVPISNHLYFYWYRQILGQKVEFLVSFYNNEISEKSEIFDDQFSVERPDGSNFTLKIRSTKLEDSAMYFCASNWGPKVAGVAGTGELFFGEGSRLTVL.

This chain joins TRBV5-6 and TRBJ2-5, with a weak D call TRBD2 (6 bases). With 3 bases removed from V and 5 bases from J, the gap between germline ends came to 23 bases. The germline gives CDR1 SGHDT, CDR2 YYEEEE. The CDR3 is 17 residues long. The CDR3 DNA reads TGTGCCAGCAGCTGGGGGTCACGGGGAACCAGCGGGGAGACCCAGTACTTC. This encodes CASSWGSRGTSGETQYF.

This clonotype has a handful of counts. This chain uses TRBV7-2 with TRBJ2-7; tentative D call: TRBD1 (6 bases). The germline V and J ends were trimmed by 3 bases and 6 bases, with 30 bases remaining between them. Germline loops: CDR1 SGHTA, CDR2 FQGNSA. The CDR3 has 19 residues. The chain's CDR3 is CASSFAASMPDSPVFEQYF. DNA of the CDR3: TGTGCCAGCAGCTTCGCCGCCTCAATGCCGGACAGTCCGGTGTTCGAGCAGTACTTC.

V gene TRBV18 combines with J gene TRBJ2-1; 8 nucleotides align to TRBD1. This CDR3 is built from 15 residues. Germline CDR1 and CDR2: KGHSH and LQKENI. V was clipped by 6 bases and J by 6 bases; unmatched bases: 10. The CDR3 DNA reads as TGTGCCAGCTCCCCGGGACAGGCGGCTCTCAATGAGCAGTTCTTC. Amino acids: CASSPGQAALNEQFF.

This clonotype was seen repeatedly, ten times or more. The rearrangement joins TRBV7-9 to TRBJ2-7, with D possibly being TRBD2 (6 bases). CDR3 length: 15 amino acids. The germline V gene encodes CDR1 SEHNR and CDR2 FQNEAQ (reference sequence). The V end lost 2 bases, the J end lost 2 bases, and 13 bases lay between the germline ends. The CDR3: CASSLTGTGTYEQYF. CDR3 bases: TGTGCCAGCAGCTTAACCGGGACTGGAACCTACGAGCAGTACTTC.

This clonotype was seen a few times. The chain carries TRBV20-1 and TRBJ2-3; 8 bases are shared with TRBD1. With 3 bases clipped from V and 5 bases from J, the junction kept 7 bases outside the gene matches. Looked up from germline, CDR1 is DFQATT and CDR2 is SNEGSKA (reference sequence). The length of the CDR3 is 14 residues. DNA of the CDR3: TGCAGTGCTAGGGACAGGGTCATGGTAGATACGCAGTATTTT. It encodes CSARDRVMVDTQYF.

This clonotype was seen ten or more times. The gene calls are TRBV2 and TRBJ2-6; tentatively, D is TRBD1 (6 bases). The CDR3 runs to 16 residues. In germline, CDR1 is SNHLY, CDR2 FYNNEI. V was clipped by 5 bases and J by 2 bases, with 13 bases between them. The CDR3 reads CASSPGDSPGANVLTF. For the CDR3, the DNA is TGTGCCAGCAGTCCAGGGGATAGCCCTGGGGCCAACGTCCTGACTTTC.

The chain employs TRBV11-2 and TRBJ2-2; TRBD2 might be the D (6 bases). The CDR3 loop spans 18 amino acids. CDR1 SGHAT and CDR2 FQNNGV come from the germline V gene. Trimming pared 9 bases from V and 0 bases from J, leaving 23 bases between. CDR3 in DNA: TGTGCCAGTACCGAGAGGGACTCCAAGACTCCGAACACCGGGGAGCTGTTTTTT. It encodes CASTERDSKTPNTGELFF.

The chain is built from TRBV3-1 and TRBJ2-7, with D perhaps matching TRBD2 (6 bases). V gave up 2 bases and J gave up 5 bases, with 22 bases separating them. The germline V gene has CDR1 LGHDT and CDR2 YNNKEL (reference sequence). This CDR3 contains 17 residues. CDR3 residues: CASSQNNGGPPSDEQYF. The CDR3 DNA reads TGTGCCAGCAGCCAAAATAATGGAGGCCCCCCTAGCGACGAGCAGTACTTC.

This clonotype was picked up a small number of times. The rearrangement joins TRBV6-4 to TRBJ2-1, with 9 bases identical to TRBD2. This CDR3 is built from 15 residues. The junction had 9 bases not matched to a gene; V was cut back by 4 bases and J by 8 bases. Germline values: CDR1 MRHNA, CDR2 SNTAGT. CDR3 sequence reads: CASSGVAGVRDEQFF. The CDR3 nucleotides read TGTGCCAGCAGTGGGGTAGCGGGAGTACGGGATGAGCAGTTCTTC.

This clonotype was seen at least ten times. The CDR3 protein is CASSPGRENYGYTF. The CDR3 DNA reads TGTGCCAGCAGTCCAGGGAGAGAGAACTATGGCTACACCTTC. This rearrangement joins TRBV6-1 to TRBJ1-2; D may be TRBD1 (5 bases). CDR1 and CDR2 from the germline V gene are MNHNS and SASEGT. This CDR3 comprises 14 residues. Trimming took off 5 bases at V and 2 bases at J, with 12 bases between the two ends.

The rearrangement uses TRBV29-1 and TRBJ1-1; TRBD1 agrees at 8 bases. The germline gives CDR1 SQVTM, CDR2 ANQGSEA. Trimming cost V 1 base and J 0 bases; bases outside gene matches: 10. This CDR3 region has 17 residues. Written as DNA, the CDR3 is TGCAGCGTTGAAGCAGGCCGGGGACAGGTTATGAACACTGAAGCTTTCTTT. As protein: CSVEAGRGQVMNTEAFF.

The sample holds a few counts of this clonotype. This chain joins TRBV6-1 and TRBJ2-2; D possibly corresponds to TRBD1 (6 bases). Germline V gene sequence: CDR1 MNHNS, CDR2 SASEGT. Between the trimmed V and J ends, which lost 7 bases and 1 base, there was a span of 19 bases. This CDR3 is built from 17 residues. The CDR3 is CASTSQGPAGNTGELFF. The CDR3 bases are TGTGCCAGCACCTCCCAGGGGCCGGCTGGGAACACCGGGGAGCTGTTTTTT.

This clonotype was seen more than once but under ten times. The rearrangement joins TRBV4-3 to TRBJ1-2; no reliable D call. V was shortened by 0 bases and J by 6 bases, with 11 bases between the two germline ends. This CDR3 is built from 14 residues. The V gene's germline CDR1 is LGHNA and CDR2 YSLEER. As DNA, the CDR3 is TGCGCCAGCAGCCAAGAGACCGCTTCGCATGGCTACACCTTC. This encodes CASSQETASHGYTF.

The rearrangement uses TRBV4-3 and TRBJ2-7; D may be TRBD1 (6 bases). CDR1 LGHNA and CDR2 YSLEER come from the germline V gene. V was clipped by 0 bases and J by 1 base, with 22 bases between them. The CDR3 length is 19 residues. CDR3 nucleotides: TGCGCCAGCAGCCAAGATTTGACAGGTGTCGGAAGGTTTTCCTACGAGCAGTACTTC. Its protein is CASSQDLTGVGRFSYEQYF.

This clonotype was observed many times. The chain has TRBV11-2 and TRBJ2-1, with D hard to call. Trimming stripped 1 base from V and 8 bases from J, with 9 bases between. The CDR3 loop spans 13 amino acids. Germline V gives CDR1 SGHAT, CDR2 FQNNGV. The CDR3 region has the DNA TGTGCCAGCAGCTTAGTGTCGCGGTATGAGCAGTTCTTC. It is translated as CASSLVSRYEQFF.

In this sample, this clonotype turned up many times. This chain connects TRBV7-2 to TRBJ2-2; possibly TRBD1 for D (5 bases). Germline assignment: CDR1 SGHTA and CDR2 FQGNSA. V lost 0 bases and J lost 4, with 9 bases in between. CDR3 size: 15 residues. In DNA form, the CDR3 reads TGTGCCAGCAGCTTAGCGGGAACAGGCACCGGGGAGCTGTTTTTT. The encoded protein is CASSLAGTGTGELFF.

In this sample, this clonotype turned up once. The chain is built from TRBV4-3 and TRBJ2-7, with TRBD2 matching 10 bases. This CDR3 has 15 residues. Germline V gene sequence: CDR1 LGHNA, CDR2 YSLEER. The V segment lost 0 bases and the J segment 4 bases; nucleotides outside the gene matches: 3. In DNA form, the CDR3 reads TGCGCCAGCAGCCAAGATCTAGCGGGAGTGTACGAGCAGTACTTC. It is translated as CASSQDLAGVYEQYF.

This clonotype came up a few times. DNA of the CDR3: TGTGCCAGCGAAAACGAGCGTGACGAGCAGTACTTC. This codes for CASENERDEQYF. V gene TRBV3-1 combines with J gene TRBJ2-7; D gene ambiguous. V lost 8 bases, J lost 5 bases, and 13 bases lay in between. Germline CDR1 reads LGHDT; CDR2 reads YNNKEL (reference sequence). The CDR3 contains 12 residues.

The chain joins TRBV3-1 to TRBJ1-1, with D uncertain. The CDR3 consists of 15 residues. Germline lookup yields CDR1 LGHDT and CDR2 YNNKEL (reference sequence). The V and J ends lost 0 bases and 0 bases respectively, with 8 bases between them. As DNA, the CDR3 is TGTGCCAGCAGCCAAGAATTACTACTGAACACTGAAGCTTTCTTT. It encodes CASSQELLLNTEAFF.

This clonotype was seen more than once but under ten times. This chain links TRBV27 with TRBJ2-7; TRBD2 matches 8 bases. The CDR3 length is 15 residues. V dropped 6 bases and J dropped 2; count of bases not matched to a gene: 9. The germline CDR1 and CDR2 sequences are MNHEY and SMNVEV (reference sequence). CDR3 nucleotide sequence: TGTGCCAGCAGCCGAGGGACTAGTCTTCCCTACGAGCAGTACTTC. This encodes CASSRGTSLPYEQYF.

The chain recombines TRBV3-2 with TRBJ2-3; TRBD1 is the table's D call and was not checked against the DNA. TRBV3-2 is assigned pseudogene status. The CDR3 spans 12 residues. CDR3 in amino acids: CASPEGVDTQYF. CDR3 nucleotide sequence: TGTGCCAGCCCCGAGGGGGTGGATACGCAGTATTTT.

This clonotype was detected many times. This chain connects TRBV10-3 to TRBJ1-2; weak D call: TRBD1 (6 bases). Germline V gene sequence: CDR1 ENHRY, CDR2 SYGVKD. The germline V and J ends were trimmed by 3 bases and 6 bases, with 14 bases remaining between them. The CDR3 spans 14 residues. The CDR3 here is CAISDKAGADGYTF. In DNA, the CDR3 is TGTGCCATCAGTGATAAGGCGGGGGCGGATGGCTACACCTTC.